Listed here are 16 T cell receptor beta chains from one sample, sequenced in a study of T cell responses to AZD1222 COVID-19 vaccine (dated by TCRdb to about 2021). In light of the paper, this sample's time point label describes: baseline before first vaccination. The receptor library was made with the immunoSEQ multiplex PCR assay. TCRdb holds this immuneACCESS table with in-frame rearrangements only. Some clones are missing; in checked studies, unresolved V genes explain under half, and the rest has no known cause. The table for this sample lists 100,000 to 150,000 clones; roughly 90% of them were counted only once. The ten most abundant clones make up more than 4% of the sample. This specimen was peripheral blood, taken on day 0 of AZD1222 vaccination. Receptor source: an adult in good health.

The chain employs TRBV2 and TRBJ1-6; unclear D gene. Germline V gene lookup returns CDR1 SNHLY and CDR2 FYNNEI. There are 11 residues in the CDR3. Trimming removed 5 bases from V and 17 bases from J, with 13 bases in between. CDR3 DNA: TGTGCCAGCAGTCGCCCCGGCTCCTTCCACTTT. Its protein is CASSRPGSFHF. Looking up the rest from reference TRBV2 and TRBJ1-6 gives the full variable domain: EPEVTQTPSHQVTQMGQEVILRCVPISNHLYFYWYRQILGQKVEFLVSFYNNEISEKSEIFDDQFSVERPDGSNFTLKIRSTKLEDSAMYFCASSRPGSFHFGNGTRLTVT.

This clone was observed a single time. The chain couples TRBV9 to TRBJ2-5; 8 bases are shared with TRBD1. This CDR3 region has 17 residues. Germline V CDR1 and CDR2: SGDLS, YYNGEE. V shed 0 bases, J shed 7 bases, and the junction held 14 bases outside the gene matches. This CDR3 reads CASSVAGQEMGMGTQYF. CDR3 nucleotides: TGTGCCAGCAGCGTAGCGGGACAGGAGATGGGTATGGGGACCCAGTACTTC.

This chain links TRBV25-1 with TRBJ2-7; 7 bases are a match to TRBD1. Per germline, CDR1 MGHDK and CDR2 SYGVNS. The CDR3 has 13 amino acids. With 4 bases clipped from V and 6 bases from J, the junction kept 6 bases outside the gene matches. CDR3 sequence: CASSAFTGAEQYF. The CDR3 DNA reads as TGTGCCAGCAGTGCGTTCACAGGGGCCGAGCAGTACTTC.

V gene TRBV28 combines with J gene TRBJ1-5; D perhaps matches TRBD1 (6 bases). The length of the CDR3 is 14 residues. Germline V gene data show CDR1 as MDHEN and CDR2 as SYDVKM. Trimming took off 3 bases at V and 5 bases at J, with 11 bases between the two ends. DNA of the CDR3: TGTGCCAGCAGTTTGGGGGCAGGCCATCAGCCCCAGCATTTT. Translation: CASSLGAGHQPQHF.

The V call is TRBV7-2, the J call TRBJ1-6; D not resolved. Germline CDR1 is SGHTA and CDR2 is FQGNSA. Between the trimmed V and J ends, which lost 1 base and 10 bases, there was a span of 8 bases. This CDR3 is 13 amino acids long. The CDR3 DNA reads TGTGCCAGCAGCTTAGAAGGATCCTCACCCCTCCACTTT. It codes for CASSLEGSSPLHF.

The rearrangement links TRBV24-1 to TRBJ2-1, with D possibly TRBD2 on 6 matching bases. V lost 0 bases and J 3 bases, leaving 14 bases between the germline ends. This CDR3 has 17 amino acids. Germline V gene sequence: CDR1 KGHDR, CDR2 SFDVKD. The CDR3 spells CATSDLRPGVNYNEQFF. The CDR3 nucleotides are TGTGCCACCAGTGATTTGCGTCCGGGGGTTAACTACAATGAGCAGTTCTTC.

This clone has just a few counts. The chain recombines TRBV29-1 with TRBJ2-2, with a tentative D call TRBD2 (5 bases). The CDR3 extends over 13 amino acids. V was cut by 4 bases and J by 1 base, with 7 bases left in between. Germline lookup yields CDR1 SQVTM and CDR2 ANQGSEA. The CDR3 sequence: CSVGRENTGELFF. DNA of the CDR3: TGCAGCGTTGGTCGGGAGAACACCGGGGAGCTGTTTTTT.

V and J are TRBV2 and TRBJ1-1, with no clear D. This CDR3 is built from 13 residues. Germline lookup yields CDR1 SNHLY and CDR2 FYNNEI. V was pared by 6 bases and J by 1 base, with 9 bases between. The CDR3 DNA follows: TGTGCCAGCAGGGCTCGACCGAACACTGAAGCTTTCTTT. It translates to CASRARPNTEAFF.

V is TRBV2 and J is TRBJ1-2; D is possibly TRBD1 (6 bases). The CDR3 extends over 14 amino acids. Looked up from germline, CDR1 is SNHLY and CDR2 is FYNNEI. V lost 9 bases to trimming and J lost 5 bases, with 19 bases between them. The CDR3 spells CARDDRTVYYGYTF. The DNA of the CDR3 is TGTGCCAGGGATGACAGGACCGTTTATTATGGCTACACCTTC.

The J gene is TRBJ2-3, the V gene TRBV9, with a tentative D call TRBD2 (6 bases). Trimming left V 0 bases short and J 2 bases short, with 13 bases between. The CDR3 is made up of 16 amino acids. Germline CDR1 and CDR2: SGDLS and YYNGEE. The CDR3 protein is CASSVGGDGFTDTQYF. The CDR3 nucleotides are TGTGCCAGCAGCGTAGGCGGGGACGGTTTCACAGATACGCAGTATTTT.

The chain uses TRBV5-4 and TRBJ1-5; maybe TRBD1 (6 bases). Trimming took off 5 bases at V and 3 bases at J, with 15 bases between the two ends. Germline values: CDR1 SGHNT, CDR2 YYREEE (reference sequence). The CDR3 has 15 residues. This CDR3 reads CASSSDGGPNQPQHF. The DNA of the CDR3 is TGTGCCAGCAGTTCGGATGGGGGCCCCAATCAGCCCCAGCATTTT.

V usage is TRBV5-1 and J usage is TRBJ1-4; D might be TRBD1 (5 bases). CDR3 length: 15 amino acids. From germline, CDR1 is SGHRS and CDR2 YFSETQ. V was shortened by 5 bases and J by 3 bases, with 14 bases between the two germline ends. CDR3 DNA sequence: TGCGCCAGCAGTTTGTTGGGGCAGGCTAATGAAAAACTGTTTTTT. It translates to CASSLLGQANEKLFF.

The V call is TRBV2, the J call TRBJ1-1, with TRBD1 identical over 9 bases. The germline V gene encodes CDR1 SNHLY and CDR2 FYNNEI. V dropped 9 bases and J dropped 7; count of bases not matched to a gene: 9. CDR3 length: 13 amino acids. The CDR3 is CARTGGRGGEAFF. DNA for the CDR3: TGTGCCAGAACAGGGGGCCGGGGCGGTGAAGCTTTCTTT.

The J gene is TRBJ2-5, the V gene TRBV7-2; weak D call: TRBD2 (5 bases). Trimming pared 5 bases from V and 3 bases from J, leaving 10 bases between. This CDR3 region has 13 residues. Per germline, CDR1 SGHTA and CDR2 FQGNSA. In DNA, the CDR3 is TGTGCCAGCAGCCCCTCGCGGGAAGAGACCCAGTACTTC. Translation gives CASSPSREETQYF.

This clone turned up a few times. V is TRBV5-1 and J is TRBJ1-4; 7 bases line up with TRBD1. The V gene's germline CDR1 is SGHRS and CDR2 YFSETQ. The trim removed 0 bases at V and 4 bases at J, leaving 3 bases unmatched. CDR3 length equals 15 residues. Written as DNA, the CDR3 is TGCGCCAGCAGCTTGGGACAGGGAGGTAATGAAAAACTGTTTTTT. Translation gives CASSLGQGGNEKLFF.

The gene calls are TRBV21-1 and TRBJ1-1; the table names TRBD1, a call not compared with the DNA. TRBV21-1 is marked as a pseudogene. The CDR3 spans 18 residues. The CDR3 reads CASTAGKDRGPLDTEAFF. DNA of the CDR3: TGTGCCAGCACCGCGGGGAAGGACAGGGGGCCCCTAGACACTGAAGCTTTCTTT.